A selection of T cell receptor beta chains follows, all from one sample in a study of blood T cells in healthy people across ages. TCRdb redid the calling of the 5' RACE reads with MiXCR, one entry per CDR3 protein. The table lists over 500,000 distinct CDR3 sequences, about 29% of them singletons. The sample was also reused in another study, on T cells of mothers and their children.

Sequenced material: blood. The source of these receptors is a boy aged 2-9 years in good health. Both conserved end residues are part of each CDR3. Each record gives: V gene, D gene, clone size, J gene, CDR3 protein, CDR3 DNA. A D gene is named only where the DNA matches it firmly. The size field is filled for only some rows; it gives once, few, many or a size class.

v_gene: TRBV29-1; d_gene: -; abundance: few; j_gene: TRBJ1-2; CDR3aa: CSGARGADGYTF; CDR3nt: TGCAGCGGGGCGAGGGGCGCCGATGGCTACACCTTC
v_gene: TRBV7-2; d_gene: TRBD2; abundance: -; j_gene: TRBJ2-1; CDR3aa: CASSKTTGGYNEQFF; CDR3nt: TGTGCCAGCAGCAAAACCACCGGGGGGTACAATGAGCAGTTCTTC
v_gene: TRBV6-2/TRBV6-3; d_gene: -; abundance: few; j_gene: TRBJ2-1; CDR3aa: CASSPFGGGTNEQFF; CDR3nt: TGTGCCAGCAGTCCCTTTGGAGGGGGGACGAATGAGCAGTTCTTC
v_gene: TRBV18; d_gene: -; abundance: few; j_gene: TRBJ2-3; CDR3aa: CASSPRFTDTQYF; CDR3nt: TGTGCCAGCTCCCCCCGCTTCACAGATACGCAGTATTTT
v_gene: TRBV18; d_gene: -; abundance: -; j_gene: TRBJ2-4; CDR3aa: CASSPPLGTLAKNIQYF; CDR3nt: TGTGCCAGCTCACCACCGTTGGGGACCCTAGCCAAAAACATTCAGTACTTC
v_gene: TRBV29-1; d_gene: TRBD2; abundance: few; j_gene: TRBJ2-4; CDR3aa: CSVEDGLAGAKNIQYF; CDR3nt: TGCAGCGTTGAGGACGGACTAGCCGGGGCCAAAAACATTCAGTACTTC
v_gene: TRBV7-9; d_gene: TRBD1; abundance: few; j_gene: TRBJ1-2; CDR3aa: CASSRGQGNGYTF; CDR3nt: TGTGCCAGCAGCCGGGGACAGGGGAATGGCTACACCTTC
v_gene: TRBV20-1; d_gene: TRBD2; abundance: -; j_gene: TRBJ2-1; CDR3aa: CSAAGGLAGDRSYNEQFF; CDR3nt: TGCAGTGCCGCGGGGGGACTAGCGGGAGACAGGTCCTACAATGAGCAGTTCTTC
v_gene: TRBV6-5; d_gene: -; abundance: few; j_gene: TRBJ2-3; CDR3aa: CASSYLGGDTQYF; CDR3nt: TGTGCCAGCAGTTACCTGGGTGGGGATACGCAGTATTTT
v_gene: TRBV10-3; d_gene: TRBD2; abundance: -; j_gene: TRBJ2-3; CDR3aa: CAISEGIAGFTDTQYF; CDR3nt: TGTGCCATCAGTGAGGGAATAGCGGGGTTCACAGATACGCAGTATTTT
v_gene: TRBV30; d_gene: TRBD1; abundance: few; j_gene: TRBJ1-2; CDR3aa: CAWSDRGDGYTF; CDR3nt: TGTGCCTGGAGTGACAGGGGGGATGGCTACACCTTC
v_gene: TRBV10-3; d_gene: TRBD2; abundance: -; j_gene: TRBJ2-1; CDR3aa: CASGTSVAEQFF; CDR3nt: TGTGCCAGCGGGACTAGCGTCGCTGAGCAGTTCTTC
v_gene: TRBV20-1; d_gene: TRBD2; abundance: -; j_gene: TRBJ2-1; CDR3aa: CSSQKLDAAGVWNEQFF; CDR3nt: TGCAGTTCGCAAAAATTGGACGCGGCGGGAGTCTGGAATGAGCAGTTCTTC
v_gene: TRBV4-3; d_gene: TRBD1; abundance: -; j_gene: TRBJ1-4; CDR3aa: CASSQEPGQGNTNEKLFF; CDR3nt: TGCGCCAGCAGCCAAGAGCCCGGACAGGGGAATACTAATGAAAAACTGTTTTTT
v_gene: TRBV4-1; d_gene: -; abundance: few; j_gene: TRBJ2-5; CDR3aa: CASSHKIRTAETQYF; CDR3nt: TGCGCCAGCAGCCACAAGATCCGGACCGCAGAGACCCAGTACTTC
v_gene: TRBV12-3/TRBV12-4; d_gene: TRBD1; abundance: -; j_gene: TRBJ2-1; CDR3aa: CASSFRQGYNEQFF; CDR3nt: TGTGCCAGCAGTTTCCGACAGGGCTACAATGAGCAGTTCTTC
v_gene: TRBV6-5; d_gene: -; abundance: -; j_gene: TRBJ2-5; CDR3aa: CAGSPRIGETQYF; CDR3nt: TGTGCCGGCAGCCCTAGAATCGGGGAGACCCAGTACTTC
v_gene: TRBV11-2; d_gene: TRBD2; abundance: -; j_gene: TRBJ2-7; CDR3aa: CASSLDGLAVYF; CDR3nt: TGTGCCAGCAGCTTGGACGGACTAGCGGTATACTTC
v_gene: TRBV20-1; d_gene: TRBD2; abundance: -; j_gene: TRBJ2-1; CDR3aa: CSAASGRSYNEQFF; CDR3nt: TGCAGTGCTGCTAGCGGTCGCTCCTACAATGAGCAGTTCTTC
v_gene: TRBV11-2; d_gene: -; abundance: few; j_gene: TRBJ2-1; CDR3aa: CASSPDSPEQFF; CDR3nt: TGTGCCAGCAGCCCCGACAGCCCCGAGCAGTTCTTC
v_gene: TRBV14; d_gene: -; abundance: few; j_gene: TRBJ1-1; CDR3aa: CASSQAVRGTEAFF; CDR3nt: TGTGCCAGCAGCCAAGCTGTCAGGGGCACTGAAGCTTTCTTT
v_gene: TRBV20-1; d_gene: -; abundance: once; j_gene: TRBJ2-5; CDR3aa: CSAREDSFLEQYF; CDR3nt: TGCAGTGCTAGAGAGGACTCATTTTTGGAGCAGTACTTC
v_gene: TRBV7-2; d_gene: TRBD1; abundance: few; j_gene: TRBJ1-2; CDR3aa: CASILSPDRDHGYTF; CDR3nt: TGTGCCAGCATCTTGTCCCCTGACAGGGATCATGGCTACACCTTC
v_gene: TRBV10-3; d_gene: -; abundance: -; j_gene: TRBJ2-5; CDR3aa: CAISESGTVLTQETQYF; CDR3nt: TGTGCCATCAGTGAGTCTGGAACAGTTTTAACACAAGAGACCCAGTACTTC
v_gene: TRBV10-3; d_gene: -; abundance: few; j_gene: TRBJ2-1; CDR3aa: CAISGGTAEYNEQFF; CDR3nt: TGTGCCATCAGTGGTGGGACCGCCGAATACAATGAGCAGTTCTTC
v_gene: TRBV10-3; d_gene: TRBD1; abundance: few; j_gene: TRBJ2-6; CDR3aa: CAISAGRGLEGANVLTF; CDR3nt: TGTGCCATCAGTGCCGGCAGGGGGCTTGAAGGGGCCAACGTCCTGACTTTC
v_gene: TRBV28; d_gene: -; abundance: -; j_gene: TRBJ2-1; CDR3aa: CASSVNQAGEQFF; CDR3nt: TGTGCCAGCAGTGTTAACCAGGCGGGTGAGCAGTTCTTC
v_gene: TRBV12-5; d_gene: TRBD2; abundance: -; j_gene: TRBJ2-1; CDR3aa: CASGPSLLAGSDEQFF; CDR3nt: TGTGCTAGTGGGCCCTCACTCCTAGCGGGTTCGGATGAGCAGTTCTTC
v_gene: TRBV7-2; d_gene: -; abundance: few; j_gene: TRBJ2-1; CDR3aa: CASSPGSLSYNEQFF; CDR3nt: TGTGCCAGCAGTCCCGGGAGTCTCAGCTACAATGAGCAGTTCTTC
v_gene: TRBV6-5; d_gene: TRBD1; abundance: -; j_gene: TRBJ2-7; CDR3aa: CASSYSYRGYYEQYF; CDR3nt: TGTGCCAGCAGTTACTCGTACAGGGGGTACTACGAGCAGTACTTC
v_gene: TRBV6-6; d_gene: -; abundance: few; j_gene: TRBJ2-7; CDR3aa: CASSDITYEQYF; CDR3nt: TGTGCCAGCTCGGACATTACCTACGAGCAGTACTTC
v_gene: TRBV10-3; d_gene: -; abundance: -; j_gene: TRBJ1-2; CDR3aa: CAISEQSGNYGYTF; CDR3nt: TGTGCCATCAGTGAACAGTCGGGAAACTATGGCTACACCTTC
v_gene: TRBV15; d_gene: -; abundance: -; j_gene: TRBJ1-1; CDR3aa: CATSRFLGATEAFF; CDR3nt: TGTGCCACCAGCAGATTTTTAGGGGCCACTGAAGCTTTCTTT
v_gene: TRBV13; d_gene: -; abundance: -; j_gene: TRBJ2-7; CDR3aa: CASSQAGASEQYF; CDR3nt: TGTGCCAGCAGCCAGGCGGGGGCGAGCGAGCAGTACTTC
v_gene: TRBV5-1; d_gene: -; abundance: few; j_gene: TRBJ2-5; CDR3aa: CASSRDAETQYF; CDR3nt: TGCGCCAGCAGTCGTGATGCAGAGACCCAGTACTTC
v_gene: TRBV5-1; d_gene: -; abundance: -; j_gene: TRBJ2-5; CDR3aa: CASSLDQLQETQYF; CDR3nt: TGCGCCAGCAGCTTGGACCAGCTTCAAGAGACCCAGTACTTC
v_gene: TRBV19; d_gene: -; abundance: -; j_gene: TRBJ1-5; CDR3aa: CASSYQVYSNQPQHF; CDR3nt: TGTGCCAGTAGTTATCAGGTATATAGCAATCAGCCCCAGCATTTT
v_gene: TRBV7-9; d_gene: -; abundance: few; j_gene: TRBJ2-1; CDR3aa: CASSPVWVAVFNEQFF; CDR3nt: TGTGCCAGCAGCCCTGTATGGGTAGCGGTCTTCAATGAGCAGTTCTTC
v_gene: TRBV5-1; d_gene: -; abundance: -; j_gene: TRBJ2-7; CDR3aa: CASRRDQVVSYEQYF; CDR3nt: TGCGCCAGCAGACGGGATCAGGTAGTCTCCTACGAGCAGTACTTC
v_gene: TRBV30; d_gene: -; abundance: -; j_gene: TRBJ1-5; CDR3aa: CASDRGWGQPQHF; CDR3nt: TGTGCCTCGGACCGGGGATGGGGTCAGCCCCAGCATTTT
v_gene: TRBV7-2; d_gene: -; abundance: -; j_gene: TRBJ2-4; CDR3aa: CASSLGLGGHIQYF; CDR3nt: TGTGCCAGCAGCTTAGGACTCGGCGGTCACATTCAGTACTTC
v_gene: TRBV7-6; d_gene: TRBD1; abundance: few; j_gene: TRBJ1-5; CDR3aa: CASSLNRGNQPQHF; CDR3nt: TGTGCCAGCAGCTTAAACAGGGGAAATCAGCCCCAGCATTTT
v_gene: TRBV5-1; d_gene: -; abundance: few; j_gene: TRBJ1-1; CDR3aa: CASGGSSNTEAFF; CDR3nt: TGCGCCAGCGGGGGCAGCTCGAACACTGAAGCTTTCTTT
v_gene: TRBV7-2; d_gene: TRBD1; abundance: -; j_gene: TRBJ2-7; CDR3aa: CASSLAWTGGYEQYF; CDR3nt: TGTGCCAGCAGCTTAGCATGGACAGGGGGCTACGAGCAGTACTTC